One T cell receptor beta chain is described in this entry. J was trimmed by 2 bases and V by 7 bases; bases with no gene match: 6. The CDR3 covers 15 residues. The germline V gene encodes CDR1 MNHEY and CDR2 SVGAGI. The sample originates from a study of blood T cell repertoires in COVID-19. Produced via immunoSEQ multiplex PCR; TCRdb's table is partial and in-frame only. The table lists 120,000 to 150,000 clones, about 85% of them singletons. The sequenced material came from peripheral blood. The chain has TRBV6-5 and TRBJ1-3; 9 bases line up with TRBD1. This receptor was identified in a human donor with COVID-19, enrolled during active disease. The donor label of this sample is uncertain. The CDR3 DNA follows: TGTGCCAGCAATCTACAGGGGGCCGCTGGAAACACCATATATTTT. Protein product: CASNLQGAAGNTIYF.